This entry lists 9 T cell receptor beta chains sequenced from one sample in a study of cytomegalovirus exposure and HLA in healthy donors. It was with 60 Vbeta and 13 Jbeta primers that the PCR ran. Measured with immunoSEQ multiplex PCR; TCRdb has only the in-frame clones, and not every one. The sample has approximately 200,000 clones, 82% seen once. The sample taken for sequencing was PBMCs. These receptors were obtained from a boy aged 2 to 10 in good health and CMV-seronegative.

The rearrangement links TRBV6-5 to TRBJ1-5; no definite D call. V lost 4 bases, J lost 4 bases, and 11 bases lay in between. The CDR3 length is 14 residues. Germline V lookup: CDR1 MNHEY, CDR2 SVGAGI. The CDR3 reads CASSFSRGNQPQHF. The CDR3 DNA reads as TGTGCCAGCAGTTTTTCCCGGGGTAATCAGCCCCAGCATTTT.

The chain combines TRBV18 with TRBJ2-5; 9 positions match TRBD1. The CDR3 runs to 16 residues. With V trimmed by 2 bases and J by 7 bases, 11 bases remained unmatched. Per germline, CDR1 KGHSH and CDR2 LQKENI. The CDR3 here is CASSPSNRGLSGTQYF. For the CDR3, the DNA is TGTGCCAGCTCACCATCGAACAGGGGGCTTTCCGGGACCCAGTACTTC.

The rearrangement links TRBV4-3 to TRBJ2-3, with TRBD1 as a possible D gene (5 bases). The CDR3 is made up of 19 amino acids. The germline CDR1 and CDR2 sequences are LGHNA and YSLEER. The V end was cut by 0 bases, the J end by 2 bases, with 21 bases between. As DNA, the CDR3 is TGCGCCAGCAGCCAAGAGGGGCTGTCCCGAATTACGGACACAGATACGCAGTATTTT. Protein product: CASSQEGLSRITDTDTQYF.

This chain's CDR3 is CASSLNGGSGNTIYF. In DNA form, the CDR3 reads TGTGCCAGCAGCTTAAACGGAGGCTCTGGAAACACCATATATTTT. The rearrangement links TRBV7-2 to TRBJ1-3; D remains unclear. The germline V gene has CDR1 SGHTA and CDR2 FQGNSA. Trimming took off 2 bases at V and 0 bases at J, with 8 bases between the two ends. The length of the CDR3 is 15 residues. Combining the CDR3 with reference TRBV7-2 and TRBJ1-3 gives the whole variable domain GAGVSQSPSNKVTEKGKDVELRCDPISGHTALYWYRQSLGQGLEFLIYFQGNSAPDKSGLPSDRFSAERTGGSVSTLTIQRTQQEDSAVYLCASSLNGGSGNTIYFGEGSWLTVV.

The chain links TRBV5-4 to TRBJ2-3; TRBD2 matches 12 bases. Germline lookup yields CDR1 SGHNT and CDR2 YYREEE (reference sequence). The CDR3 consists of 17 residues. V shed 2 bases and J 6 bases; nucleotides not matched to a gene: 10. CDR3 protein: CASSFDLAGGAWDTQYF. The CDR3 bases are TGTGCCAGCAGCTTTGACCTAGCGGGGGGGGCTTGGGATACGCAGTATTTT.

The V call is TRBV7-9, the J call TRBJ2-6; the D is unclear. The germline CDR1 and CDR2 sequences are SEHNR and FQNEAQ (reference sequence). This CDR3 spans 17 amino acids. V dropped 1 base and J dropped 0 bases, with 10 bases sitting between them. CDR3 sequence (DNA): TGTGCCAGCAGCTTAGGAACAGTCATCTCTGGGGCCAACGTCCTGACTTTC. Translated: CASSLGTVISGANVLTF.

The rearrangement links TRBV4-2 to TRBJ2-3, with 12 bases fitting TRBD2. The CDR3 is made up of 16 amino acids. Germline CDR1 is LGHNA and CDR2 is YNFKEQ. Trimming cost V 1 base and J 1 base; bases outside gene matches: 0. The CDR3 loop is CASSQGLAGGTDTQYF. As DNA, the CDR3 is TGTGCCAGCAGCCAAGGACTAGCGGGGGGCACAGATACGCAGTATTTT.

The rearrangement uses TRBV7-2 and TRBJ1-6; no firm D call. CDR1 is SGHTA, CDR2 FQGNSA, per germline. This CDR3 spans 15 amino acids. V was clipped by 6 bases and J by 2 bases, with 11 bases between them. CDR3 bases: TGTGCCAGCAGAGCCCCGGAGCCCTATAATTCACCCCTCCACTTT. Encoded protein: CASRAPEPYNSPLHF. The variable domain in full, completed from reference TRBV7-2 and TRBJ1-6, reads GAGVSQSPSNKVTEKGKDVELRCDPISGHTALYWYRQSLGQGLEFLIYFQGNSAPDKSGLPSDRFSAERTGGSVSTLTIQRTQQEDSAVYLCASRAPEPYNSPLHFGNGTRLTVT.

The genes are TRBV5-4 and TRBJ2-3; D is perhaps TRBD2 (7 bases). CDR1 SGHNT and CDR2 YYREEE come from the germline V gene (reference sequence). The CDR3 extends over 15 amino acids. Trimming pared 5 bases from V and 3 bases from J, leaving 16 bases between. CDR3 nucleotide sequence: TGTGCCAGCAGTCTCCTCGGGGGGCCAACAGATACGCAGTATTTT. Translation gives CASSLLGGPTDTQYF.